This TCR beta chain was captured by sequencing in a study of tumor and adjacent non-tumor tissue in lung cancer. This sample's RNA came from whole unsorted tissue. In its sample, this clonotype was seen many times. The library came from three nested PCR rounds adapted from ARM-PCR protocols. TCRdb fed the multiplex PCR reads into MiXCR, producing one record per CDR3 protein. In the table there are 120,000 or so distinct CDR3 sequences, around three fifths of which are singletons. Germline CDR1 reads MGHRA; CDR2 reads YSYEKL. Trimming pared 1 base from V and 4 bases from J, leaving 10 bases between. There are 14 residues in the CDR3.

The clonotype comes from a man in his thirties or forties with non-small cell lung cancer. Input material: lung tumor tissue. This chain connects TRBV4-1 to TRBJ1-2; D not resolved. The CDR3 bases are TGCGCCAGCAGCCAAGCTGACGGTTCCTATGGCTACACCTTC. This translates into CASSQADGSYGYTF.